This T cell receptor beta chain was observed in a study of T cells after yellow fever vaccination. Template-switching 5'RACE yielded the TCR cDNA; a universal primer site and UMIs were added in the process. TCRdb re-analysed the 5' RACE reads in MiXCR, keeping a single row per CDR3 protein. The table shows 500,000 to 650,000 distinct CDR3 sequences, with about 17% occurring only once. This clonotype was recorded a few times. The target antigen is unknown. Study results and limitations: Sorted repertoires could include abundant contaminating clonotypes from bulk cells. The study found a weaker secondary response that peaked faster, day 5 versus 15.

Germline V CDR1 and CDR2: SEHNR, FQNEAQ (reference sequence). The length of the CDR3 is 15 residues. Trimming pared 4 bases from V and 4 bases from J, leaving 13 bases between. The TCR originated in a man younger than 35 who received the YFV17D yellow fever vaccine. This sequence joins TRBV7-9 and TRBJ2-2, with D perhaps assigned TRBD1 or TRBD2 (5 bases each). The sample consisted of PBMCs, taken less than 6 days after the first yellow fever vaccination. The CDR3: CASSSGTAGTGELFF. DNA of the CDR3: TGTGCCAGCAGCTCAGGGACGGCCGGCACCGGGGAGCTGTTTTTT.